The 30 T cell receptor beta chains below all came from one sample that was sequenced in a study of cytomegalovirus exposure and HLA in healthy donors. PCR used 60 Vbeta primers and 13 Jbeta primers. Profiled with immunoSEQ multiplex PCR; TCRdb holds only in-frame clones, not every one. Among about 200,000 clones listed, roughly nine tenths were seen once. Material for sequencing was PBMCs. The receptors originated from a boy aged 2 to 10 in good health and CMV-seronegative.

The rearrangement uses TRBV7-6 and TRBJ2-2; 7 positions match TRBD2. The CDR3 extends over 17 amino acids. Germline V gene data show CDR1 as SGHVS and CDR2 as FNYEAQ. V trimming: 0 bases; J trimming: 2 bases; junction bases outside the gene matches: 6. The chain's CDR3 is CASSLALSGSNTGELFF. CDR3 coding DNA: TGTGCCAGCAGCTTAGCGCTTAGCGGGTCTAACACCGGGGAGCTGTTTTTT.

The chain recombines TRBV6-1 with TRBJ2-7; possibly TRBD1 for D (6 bases). The germline V and J ends were trimmed by 6 bases and 4 bases, with 16 bases remaining between them. Germline-derived CDR1 and CDR2 are MNHNS and SASEGT. The CDR3 spans 14 residues. The CDR3 loop reads CASRDRAGDYEQYF. DNA of the CDR3: TGTGCCAGCAGGGACCGGGCAGGGGATTACGAGCAGTACTTC.

V and J are TRBV6-6 and TRBJ1-6, with TRBD1 matching 9 bases. Germline V gene data show CDR1 as MNHNY and CDR2 as SVGAGI (reference sequence). The CDR3 has 14 amino acids. V lost 7 bases, J lost 9 bases, and 7 bases stayed unmatched. CDR3: CASKKTGGASPLHF. The CDR3 nucleotides are TGTGCCAGCAAAAAGACAGGGGGAGCTTCACCCCTCCACTTT.

This clone has only a few counts. The chain combines TRBV5-4 with TRBJ1-1, with D perhaps matching TRBD1 (6 bases). V lost 6 bases, J lost 0 bases, and 12 bases lay in between. Germline values: CDR1 SGHNT, CDR2 YYREEE (reference sequence). This CDR3 is 14 amino acids long. For the CDR3, the DNA is TGTGCCAGCACCCTACAGGGTGTGAACACTGAAGCTTTCTTT. Translating it yields CASTLQGVNTEAFF.

This sequence joins TRBV6-1 and TRBJ2-7; the D gene is possibly TRBD2 (5 bases). V was pared by 0 bases and J by 3 bases, with 12 bases between. The germline V gene encodes CDR1 MNHNS and CDR2 SASEGT. CDR3 length equals 15 residues. CDR3 DNA: TGTGCCAGCAGTGAAGCGCAGGTACTAGTCTACGAGCAGTACTTC. This gives the protein CASSEAQVLVYEQYF.

The chain recombines TRBV6-5 with TRBJ1-5; D is unclear. The CDR3 covers 15 residues. CDR1 and CDR2 from the germline V gene are MNHEY and SVGAGI. V shed 0 bases and J shed 6 bases, with 12 bases lying between them. CDR3 in DNA: TGTGCCAGCAGTTACTCGAACGCAGGAGGTCAGCCCCAGCATTTT. As protein: CASSYSNAGGQPQHF.

The J gene is TRBJ1-1, the V gene TRBV7-9; D may be TRBD1 (5 bases). Trimming shortened V by 3 bases and J by 6 bases, and 8 bases separated the two germline ends. Germline loops: CDR1 SEHNR, CDR2 FQNEAQ (reference sequence). The CDR3 has 12 residues. The CDR3 region has the DNA TGTGCCAGCAGCTTCTCAGGGTCTGAAGCTTTCTTT. Translated: CASSFSGSEAFF.

This sequence joins TRBV5-6 and TRBJ2-4; D unresolved. V was shortened by 0 bases and J by 0 bases, with 4 bases between the two germline ends. This CDR3 region has 14 residues. Germline CDR1 reads SGHDT; CDR2 reads YYEEEE. The CDR3 sequence: CASSLGLAKNIQYF. The CDR3 bases are TGTGCCAGCAGCTTGGGGCTAGCCAAAAACATTCAGTACTTC.

The rearrangement links TRBV7-6 to TRBJ2-5; D is unresolved. Germline V gene data show CDR1 as SGHVS and CDR2 as FNYEAQ. Trimming shortened V by 10 bases and J by 3 bases, and 3 bases separated the two germline ends. This CDR3 spans 9 amino acids. The CDR3 DNA sequence: TGTGCCACCAAAGAGACCCAGTACTTC. Its translation is CATKETQYF. The full variable domain, in which reference TRBV7-6 and TRBJ2-5 provide the parts outside the CDR3, is GAGVSQSPRYKVTKRGQDVALRCDPISGHVSLYWYRQALGQGPEFLTYFNYEAQQDKSGLPNDRFSAERPEGSISTLTIQRTEQRDSAMYRCATKETQYFGPGTRLLVL.

This chain connects TRBV19 to TRBJ2-7; 8 bases line up with TRBD1. CDR3 size: 13 residues. From germline, CDR1 is LNHDA and CDR2 SQIVND (reference sequence). The V and J ends lost 9 bases and 2 bases, in that order; junction bases with no gene match: 6. The CDR3 loop reads CASRDRNTYEQYF. CDR3 nucleotides: TGTGCCAGCCGGGACAGGAATACCTACGAGCAGTACTTC.

The chain joins TRBV18 to TRBJ1-5; no clear D. Per the germline V gene, CDR1 is KGHSH and CDR2 is LQKENI. V was pared by 0 bases and J by 4 bases, with 7 bases between. This CDR3 spans 14 amino acids. DNA for the CDR3: TGTGCCAGCTCACCACCGATCGGGAATCAGCCCCAGCATTTT. Encoded protein: CASSPPIGNQPQHF.

The CDR3 nucleotides read TGTGCCAGCAGTGACGTGGCACCTAATCAGCCCCAGCATTTT. Translated: CASSDVAPNQPQHF. The chain links TRBV2 to TRBJ1-5; D ambiguous. Per germline, CDR1 SNHLY and CDR2 FYNNEI. V dropped 3 bases and J dropped 4 bases, with 10 bases sitting between them. This CDR3 has 14 residues.

This clone occurred a few times. The chain combines TRBV23-1 with TRBJ2-7; TRBD2 might be the D (5 bases). TRBV23-1 is annotated as an ORF whose role is uncertain. This CDR3 region has 17 residues. V lost 2 bases, J lost 6 bases, and 23 bases lay in between. The CDR3 region is CASSQPPGQTVGSEQYF. The CDR3 DNA follows: TGCGCCAGCAGTCAACCTCCCGGGCAAACTGTTGGGAGCGAGCAGTACTTC.

This chain links TRBV6-1 with TRBJ2-7, with TRBD2 identical over 8 bases. J lost 7 bases, V lost 5 bases, and 7 bases had no gene match. Per germline, CDR1 MNHNS and CDR2 SASEGT. This CDR3 comprises 13 residues. The CDR3 DNA sequence: TGTGCCAGCAGTAAGGGACTAGTTGGTGAGCAGTACTTC. Translation gives CASSKGLVGEQYF.

V usage is TRBV7-6 and J usage is TRBJ1-5, with TRBD1 as a possible D gene (5 bases). The CDR3 has 13 amino acids. Between the trimmed V and J ends, which lost 7 bases and 6 bases, there was a span of 13 bases. Germline V gene lookup returns CDR1 SGHVS and CDR2 FNYEAQ. The CDR3 nucleotides are TGTGCCAGCAAATCGGGGGAGGGTCAGCCCCAGCATTTT. The encoded protein is CASKSGEGQPQHF.

The chain combines TRBV6-4 with TRBJ1-2, with 9 bases matching TRBD1. This CDR3 spans 15 amino acids. Germline CDR1 MRHNA, CDR2 SNTAGT. The CDR3 protein is CPKTLLTGGNYGYTF. CDR3 sequence (DNA): TGTCCCAAAACCCTTTTGACAGGGGGGAACTATGGCTACACCTTC.

J is TRBJ2-3 and V is TRBV2; tentative D call: TRBD2 (5 bases). This CDR3 is built from 14 residues. V was trimmed by 7 bases and J by 7 bases, leaving 18 bases between them. Germline CDR1 is SNHLY and CDR2 is FYNNEI. As DNA, the CDR3 is TGTGCCAGCAAAGGGAGCCACCTAGGATATACGCAGTATTTT. Encoded protein: CASKGSHLGYTQYF.

The chain has TRBV7-8 and TRBJ2-7; 11 nucleotides agree with TRBD1. Germline CDR1 and CDR2: SGHVS and FQNEAQ. The CDR3 runs 16 residues. J gave up 9 bases and V 1 base, and 11 bases lay outside the gene matches. CDR3 in DNA: TGTGCCAGCAGCTTAGGAGGGACAGGGGGAAATAGAGGGCAGTACTTC. The encoded protein is CASSLGGTGGNRGQYF.

The V and J genes are TRBV7-6 and TRBJ1-3, with 8 bases fitting TRBD1. The CDR3 is made up of 18 amino acids. Germline V lookup: CDR1 SGHVS, CDR2 FNYEAQ. V was pared by 1 base and J by 1 base, with 9 bases of the junction left unmatched. The CDR3 here is CASSLGVGQGSSGNTIYF. CDR3 coding DNA: TGTGCCAGCAGCTTAGGAGTCGGACAGGGAAGTTCTGGAAACACCATATATTTT.

The rearrangement joins TRBV7-3 to TRBJ1-1, with D possibly being TRBD1 (6 bases). V lost 5 bases and J lost 5, with 9 bases in between. Germline CDR1 and CDR2: SGHTA and FQGTGA. The CDR3 consists of 12 residues. As DNA, the CDR3 is TGTGCCAGCAGCCTCAGGGGTACTGAAGCTTTCTTT. It is translated as CASSLRGTEAFF.

A word on this clone: Other DNA sequences in this specimen translate into the identical CDR3. This rearrangement joins TRBV9 to TRBJ2-2, with 8 bases that match TRBD1. The trim removed 1 base at V and 6 bases at J, leaving 2 bases unmatched. The CDR3 consists of 14 residues. Germline V gene data show CDR1 as SGDLS and CDR2 as YYNGEE. CDR3 residues: CASSVQGAAGELFF. The DNA for the CDR3 is TGTGCCAGCAGCGTACAGGGGGCGGCCGGGGAGCTGTTTTTT.

The V call is TRBV10-3, the J call TRBJ2-7, with a possible D match to TRBD2 (5 bases). CDR1 and CDR2 from the germline V gene are ENHRY and SYGVKD. V lost 6 bases, J lost 0 bases, and 15 bases lay in between. The CDR3 is 15 amino acids. For the CDR3, the DNA is TGTGCCATCAGACACGGACTGGCCAGCTCCTACGAGCAGTACTTC. Amino acid sequence: CAIRHGLASSYEQYF.

The chain couples TRBV27 to TRBJ2-1; 12 bases are shared with TRBD2. J lost 5 bases, V lost 10 bases, and 6 bases had no gene match. Per the germline V gene, CDR1 is MNHEY and CDR2 is SMNVEV (reference sequence). The CDR3 length is 14 residues. The CDR3 coding sequence is TGTGCCACCCTAGCGGGAGGGCCGCACAATGAGCAGTTCTTC. Its translation: CATLAGGPHNEQFF.

A note on this clone: The junction differs from germline at one of its ends, possibly a read error. Here the CDR3 reads CASRGEGNQPRHF. The CDR3 nucleotides read TGTGCCAGCAGAGGGGAGGGGAATCAGCCCCGGCATTTT. This chain uses TRBV28 with TRBJ1-5, with D perhaps matching TRBD1 (5 bases). The CDR3 extends over 13 amino acids. Germline V CDR1 and CDR2: MDHEN, SYDVKM.

V gene TRBV7-2 combines with J gene TRBJ1-1; D is perhaps TRBD1 (5 bases). Per germline, CDR1 SGHTA and CDR2 FQGNSA. V was pared by 5 bases and J by 1 base, with 14 bases between. The CDR3 has 15 residues. CDR3 in DNA: TGTGCCAGCAGCCCCCAGGGTATAGGGAACACTGAAGCTTTCTTT. It encodes CASSPQGIGNTEAFF.

The genes are TRBV7-3 and TRBJ1-6, with D unresolved. This CDR3 contains 13 residues. The V and J ends lost 3 bases and 8 bases respectively, with 8 bases between them. CDR1 and CDR2 (germline): SGHTA, FQGTGA. The CDR3 nucleotides read TGTGCCAGCAGCTTGGAGTCGGATTCACCCCTCCACTTT. Encoded protein: CASSLESDSPLHF. Full variable domain (remainder filled in from reference TRBV7-3 and TRBJ1-6): GAGVSQTPSNKVTEKGKYVELRCDPISGHTALYWYRQSLGQGPEFLIYFQGTGAADDSGLPNDRFFAVRPEGSVSTLKIQRTERGDSAVYLCASSLESDSPLHFGNGTRLTVT.

This chain joins TRBV20-1 and TRBJ1-1; no clear D gene. The CDR3 covers 11 residues. The V end lost 5 bases, the J end lost 1 base, and 5 bases lay between the germline ends. Germline assignment: CDR1 DFQATT and CDR2 SNEGSKA (reference sequence). This chain's CDR3 is CSALKNTEAFF. The CDR3 nucleotides are TGCAGTGCTCTTAAGAACACTGAAGCTTTCTTT.

This chain uses TRBV10-3 with TRBJ2-2; 7 positions agree with TRBD2. The length of the CDR3 is 14 residues. The germline CDR1 and CDR2 sequences are ENHRY and SYGVKD. After removal of 6 bases from V and 5 bases from J, the junction contained 6 bases not matched to a gene. CDR3 bases: TGTGCCATCAGCGTTCCCGGGGGGACCGGGGAGCTGTTTTTT. As protein: CAISVPGGTGELFF.

The chain has TRBV9 and TRBJ2-5, with D tentatively TRBD1 (6 bases). V was trimmed by 0 bases and J by 4 bases, leaving 13 bases between them. Germline V gene data show CDR1 as SGDLS and CDR2 as YYNGEE. This CDR3 comprises 15 residues. This CDR3 is CASSVDTGTTETQYF. CDR3 in DNA: TGTGCCAGCAGCGTAGACACAGGGACGACAGAGACCCAGTACTTC.

This chain joins TRBV6-1 and TRBJ2-6; TRBD1 matches 8 bases. CDR1 and CDR2 (germline): MNHNS, SASEGT. The CDR3 consists of 17 residues. The V and J ends lost 6 bases and 4 bases, in that order; junction bases with no gene match: 11. The CDR3 nucleotides read TGTGCCAGCAGAGAACCGACAGGGGCGCACGGGGCCAACGTCCTGACTTTC. Protein product: CASREPTGAHGANVLTF.